This TCR beta chain was profiled in a study of metastatic and nonmetastatic thyroid tumors. Study at large: Peripheral blood and tumor or nodule samples from malignant and benign thyroid patients were compared. Overall study findings and caveats: According to reports, the diversity of TCR beta was significantly higher in malignant thyroid tumors than in benign nodules, and this held in both blood and tumor samples.

In the authors' workflow: Researchers built a distant-metastasis classifier for papillary thyroid cancer that drew on CDR3 differences across clinicopathological groups. TCRdb redid the clone calls on the PCR reads using MiXCR. The V and J calls here are based on TCRdb, not the publication. The table has tens of thousands of clones, roughly 15% seen once. Trimming pared 0 bases from V and 4 bases from J, leaving 18 bases between. The CDR3 runs to 17 residues. Germline CDR1 is LGHDT and CDR2 is YNNKEL (reference sequence). There are many counts of this clone. What it recognizes is unknown. Before thyroid surgery, none of the patients had received any treatment.

The receptor comes from a female donor with papillary thyroid cancer or a benign thyroid nodule (not recorded which). Some clones in this sample may be carry-over from other donors' samples. This chain uses TRBV3-1 with TRBJ1-2; D unresolved. Sequenced input: blood. CDR3 bases: TGTGCCAGCAGCCAAGATATAGGACTGCCCCGGGGCTATGGCTACACCTTC. It translates to CASSQDIGLPRGYGYTF.